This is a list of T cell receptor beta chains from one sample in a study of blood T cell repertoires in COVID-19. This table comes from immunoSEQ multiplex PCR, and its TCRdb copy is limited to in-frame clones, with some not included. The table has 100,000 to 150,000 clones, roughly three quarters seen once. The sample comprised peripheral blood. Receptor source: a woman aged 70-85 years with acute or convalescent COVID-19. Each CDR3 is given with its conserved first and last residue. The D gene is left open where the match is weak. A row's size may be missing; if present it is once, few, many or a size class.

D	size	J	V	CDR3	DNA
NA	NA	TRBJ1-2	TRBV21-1	CASSNPCRGRYGYTF	TGTGCCAGCAGCAACCCCTGCAGGGGGCGATATGGCTACACCTTC
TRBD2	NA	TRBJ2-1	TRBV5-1	CASSNLAGGPVNEQFF	TGCGCCAGCAGCAATCTAGCGGGAGGGCCCGTAAATGAGCAGTTCTTC
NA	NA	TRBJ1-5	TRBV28	CASSFIGADQPQHF	TGTGCCAGCAGTTTCATTGGGGCCGATCAGCCCCAGCATTTT
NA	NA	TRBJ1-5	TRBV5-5	CASSLEGVYSNQPQHF	TGTGCCAGCAGCTTGGAAGGGGTGTATAGCAATCAGCCCCAGCATTTT
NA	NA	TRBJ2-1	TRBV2	CASSERGLDSYNEQFF	TGTGCCAGCAGTGAAAGGGGCTTGGACTCCTACAATGAGCAGTTCTTC
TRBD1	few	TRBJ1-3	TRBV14	CAAPSDREGNTIYF	TGTGCCGCGCCCTCCGACAGGGAAGGAAACACCATATATTTT
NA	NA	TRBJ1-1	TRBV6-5	CASTTFSGTEDEAFF	TGTGCCAGCACTACGTTTTCCGGGACTGAAGATGAAGCTTTCTTT
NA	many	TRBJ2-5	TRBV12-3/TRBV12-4	CASSLSRFETQYF	TGTGCCAGCAGTTTATCGCGCTTCGAGACCCAGTACTTC
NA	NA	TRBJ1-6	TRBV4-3	CASSQEGTAGFPLHF	TGCGCCAGCAGCCAAGAAGGGACCGCGGGATTCCCCCTCCACTTT
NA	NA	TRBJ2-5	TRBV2	CASSDGTDLQETQYF	TGTGCCAGCAGTGACGGTACAGACCTCCAAGAGACCCAGTACTTC
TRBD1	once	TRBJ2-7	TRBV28	CASGQGDSYEQYF	TGTGCCAGCGGACAGGGCGACTCCTACGAGCAGTACTTC
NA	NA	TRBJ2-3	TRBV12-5	CASGLMGGDTQYF	TGTGCTAGTGGTTTGATGGGGGGAGATACGCAGTATTTT
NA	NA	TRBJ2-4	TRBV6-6	CASSYATRKNIQYF	TGTGCCAGCAGTTACGCGACACGGAAAAACATTCAGTACTTC
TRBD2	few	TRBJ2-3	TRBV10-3	CAISPSGTSGTASTDTQYF	TGTGCCATCAGTCCTTCCGGGACTAGCGGGACCGCTAGCACAGATACGCAGTATTTT
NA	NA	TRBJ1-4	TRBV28	CASSPETPGTNEKLFF	TGTGCCAGCAGTCCCGAAACCCCGGGGACTAATGAAAAACTGTTTTTT
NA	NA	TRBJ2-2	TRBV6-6	CASTPLRPGVTGELFF	TGTGCCAGCACCCCTTTAAGGCCAGGGGTCACCGGGGAGCTGTTTTTT
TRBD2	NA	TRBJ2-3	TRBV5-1	CASSSGGYTDTQYF	TGCGCCAGCAGCTCGGGGGGGTACACAGATACGCAGTATTTT
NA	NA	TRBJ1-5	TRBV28	CASSPQAGVNQPQHF	TGTGCCAGCAGTCCCCAGGCAGGGGTTAATCAGCCCCAGCATTTT
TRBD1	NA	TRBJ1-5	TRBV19	CASSGGQGYSNQPQHF	TGTGCCAGTAGTGGCGGACAGGGGTATAGCAATCAGCCCCAGCATTTT
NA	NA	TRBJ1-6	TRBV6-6	CASSQGYYNSPLHF	TGTGCCAGCAGCCAGGGTTACTATAATTCACCCCTCCACTTT
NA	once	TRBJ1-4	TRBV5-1	CASSLGPQAEKLFF	TGCGCCAGCAGCTTGGGGCCTCAGGCTGAAAAACTGTTTTTT
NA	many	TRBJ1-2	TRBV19	CASRTGNYGYTF	TGTGCCAGTCGAACAGGGAACTATGGCTACACCTTC
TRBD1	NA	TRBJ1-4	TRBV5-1	CASSISGTGVYEKLFF	TGCGCCAGCAGCATATCCGGGACAGGGGTTTATGAAAAACTGTTTTTT
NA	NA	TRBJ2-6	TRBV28	CASSKSGGSGANVLTF	TGTGCCAGCAGTAAAAGTGGAGGGTCTGGGGCCAACGTCCTGACTTTC
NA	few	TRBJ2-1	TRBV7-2	CASSLVGSREQFF	TGTGCCAGCAGCTTAGTCGGGTCTCGGGAGCAGTTCTTC
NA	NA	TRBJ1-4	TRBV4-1	CASSPSAGIGTNEKLFF	TGCGCCAGCAGCCCATCCGCAGGGATAGGGACTAATGAAAAACTGTTTTTT
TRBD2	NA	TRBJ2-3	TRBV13	CASSLRAGGADTQYF	TGTGCCAGCAGCCTCCGGGCGGGGGGGGCAGATACGCAGTATTTT
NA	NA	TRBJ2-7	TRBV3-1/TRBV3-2	CASSQTTGISYEQYF	TGTGCCAGCAGCCAAACCACAGGGATCTCCTACGAGCAGTACTTC
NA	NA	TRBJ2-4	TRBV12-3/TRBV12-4	CASSPDGIGWYF	TGTGCCAGCAGTCCCGACGGGATAGGGTGGTACTTC
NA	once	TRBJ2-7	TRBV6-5	CASSLVSGYEQYF	TGTGCCAGCAGTCTAGTTAGCGGCTACGAGCAGTACTTC
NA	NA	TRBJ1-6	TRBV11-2	CASSLGMSDSPLHF	TGTGCCAGCAGCTTAGGGATGAGCGATTCACCCCTCCACTTT
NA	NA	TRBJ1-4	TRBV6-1	CASSEEGGAGRGEKLFF	TGTGCCAGCAGTGAAGAAGGTGGGGCAGGACGGGGGGAAAAACTGTTTTTT
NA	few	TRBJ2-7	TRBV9	CASSVGLSYEQYF	TGTGCCAGCAGCGTAGGTCTCTCCTACGAGCAGTACTTC
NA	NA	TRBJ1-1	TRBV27	CASSPPLAGWWGTEAFF	TGTGCCAGCAGTCCCCCCTTAGCAGGGTGGTGGGGCACTGAAGCTTTCTTT
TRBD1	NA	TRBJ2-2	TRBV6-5	CASSWDRHTGELFF	TGTGCCAGCAGTTGGGACAGACACACCGGGGAGCTGTTTTTT
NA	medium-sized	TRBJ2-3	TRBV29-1	CSVEAPTGYTDTQYF	TGCAGCGTTGAAGCGCCGACAGGCTACACAGATACGCAGTATTTT
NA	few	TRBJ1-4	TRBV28	CASSSQEKLFF	TGTGCCAGCAGTTCGCAGGAAAAACTGTTTTTT
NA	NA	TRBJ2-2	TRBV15	CATSRQLASGELFF	TGTGCCACCAGCCGCCAGCTCGCTAGCGGGGAGCTGTTTTTT
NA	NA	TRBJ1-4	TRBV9	CASSAGQSTNEKLFF	TGTGCCAGCAGCGCAGGACAGTCAACTAATGAAAAACTGTTTTTT
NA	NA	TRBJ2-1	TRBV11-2	CASSLVGGRQYNEQFF	TGTGCCAGCAGCTTAGTGGGGGGGCGACAATACAATGAGCAGTTCTTC
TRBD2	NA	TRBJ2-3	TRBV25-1	CASSEWQRGGSYTQYF	TGTGCCAGCAGTGAATGGCAGCGGGGGGGCTCATATACGCAGTATTTT
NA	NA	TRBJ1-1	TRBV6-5	CASISGGGRNTEAFF	TGTGCCAGCATCTCTGGGGGAGGAAGGAACACTGAAGCTTTCTTT
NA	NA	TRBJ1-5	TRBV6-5	CASSRGRGNQPQHF	TGTGCCAGCAGCAGGGGACGCGGCAATCAGCCCCAGCATTTT
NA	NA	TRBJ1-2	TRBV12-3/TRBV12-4	CASSEGRGYTF	TGTGCCAGCAGTGAGGGCCGGGGCTACACCTTC
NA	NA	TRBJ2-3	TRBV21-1	CASSTWGRGNRGGTDTQYF	NA
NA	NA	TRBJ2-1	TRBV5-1	CASSFYVNGNEQFF	TGCGCCAGCAGCTTTTACGTGAACGGCAATGAGCAGTTCTTC